This passage covers 5 T cell receptor beta chains from one sample sequenced in a study of T cell responses to AZD1222 COVID-19 vaccine (dated by TCRdb to the early 2020s). The label giving this sample's time point can be read as: baseline before first vaccination. Libraries were built with the immunoSEQ multiplex PCR assay. As stored in TCRdb, this immuneACCESS dataset retains in-frame rearrangements with V and J assigned. A fraction of the clones does not appear; measured against another copy, unresolved V genes explain less than half of the discrepancy, and the remainder lacks a known reason. The sample has under 300,000 clones on record, approximately 93% of them singletons. The ten largest clones represent about 0.5% of the sample. The material sequenced was peripheral blood, taken on day 0 of AZD1222 vaccination. Source of these receptors: an adult in good health.

The rearrangement joins TRBV7-2 to TRBJ1-5; TRBD1 is a possible D gene (5 bases). V was trimmed by 3 bases and J by 7 bases, leaving 16 bases between them. This CDR3 has 15 amino acids. Germline CDR1 is SGHTA and CDR2 is FQGNSA. CDR3 loop: CASSFGFRGAQPQHF. The CDR3 DNA reads as TGTGCCAGCAGCTTCGGTTTTCGGGGCGCGCAGCCCCAGCATTTT.

This clone is a singleton in its sample. The chain is built from TRBV5-6 and TRBJ1-1; TRBD1 agrees at 7 bases. Unmatched junction bases numbered 5, after V lost 2 bases and J lost 4 bases. The length of the CDR3 is 14 residues. Germline CDR1 SGHDT, CDR2 YYEEEE. CDR3 amino acids: CASSLQGWATEAFF. CDR3 in DNA: TGTGCCAGCAGCTTACAGGGGTGGGCCACTGAAGCTTTCTTT.

The chain combines TRBV19 with TRBJ2-2, with 8 bases fitting TRBD1. Germline V gives CDR1 LNHDA, CDR2 SQIVND (reference sequence). The V and J ends lost 4 bases and 7 bases, in that order; junction bases with no gene match: 11. The CDR3 extends over 16 amino acids. CDR3 in DNA: TGTGCCAGTAGTAGCAGGGGGCGGAATCTGAACGGGGAGCTGTTTTTT. This gives the protein CASSSRGRNLNGELFF.

V gene TRBV21-1 combines with J gene TRBJ1-1. TRBV21-1 corresponds to a pseudogene. The CDR3 extends over 14 amino acids. The CDR3 DNA reads TGTGCCAGCAGCTCGGAAGGGTACTACACTGAAGCTTTCTTT. This encodes CASSSEGYYTEAFF.

This sequence joins TRBV18 and TRBJ1-1; D is undetermined. Germline V gives CDR1 KGHSH, CDR2 LQKENI. With 4 bases removed from V and 1 base from J, the gap between germline ends came to 13 bases. CDR3 size: 15 residues. In nucleotides, the CDR3 is TGTGCCAGCTCACGCGAACGAAACGGGAACACTGAAGCTTTCTTT. It is translated as CASSRERNGNTEAFF.